This TCR beta chain was sequenced for a study of T cell clonality in common variable immunodeficiency (dated by TCRdb to between 2014 and 2016). Results and caveats for the whole study, not just this receptor: Correlations of repertoire features with clinical complications were constrained by heterogeneity among patients within the CVID cohort. CVID TCRbeta sequences were reported to have fewer deletions and N-nucleotide insertions and to lack highly modified clones with 13 or more V deletions. Despite equal DNA input, controls averaged about 81,820 unique sequences per sample versus roughly 32,000 in CVID samples. CVID subjects shared fewer TCRbeta clones with each other than healthy controls did (p < 0.0001). TCRbeta clonality was higher in CVID subjects than in healthy controls (t-test p = 0.018), and the increase was most characteristic of about a third of subjects. The authors noted that sequencing repertoires of T cell subpopulations would be needed to clarify what caused the increased clonality in CVID.

This clone was picked up a small number of times. Its specific antigen is unknown. The read gets to within 3 residues of the CDR3 end, and the germline J gene fills in the rest. Most of the CVID patients and most of the healthy controls were of Caucasian heritage. From each donor, about 5 to 8.5 ml of heparinized peripheral whole blood was collected. Genomic DNA from adults with common variable immune deficiency (CVID) and from healthy adult controls was used for sequencing of TCRbeta CDR3 repertoires. A total of about 22 healthy adult volunteers (12 female and around 10 male; age range about 20 to 66 years, mean age about 31) were included in the control group. Diluted blood was subjected to density centrifugation over Hypaque 1077 or Ficoll-Paque for isolation of peripheral blood mononuclear cells. Genomic DNA was extracted from unsorted mononuclear cells by Qiagen column purification or by a centrifugation-based method.

For sequencing input, CVID and control samples contributed equivalent amounts of genomic DNA. For every sample, a 60 bp segment covering the rearranged TCRbeta CDR3 region was amplified and then sequenced. TCRbeta amplification used the immunoSEQ assay, a bias-corrected multiplex PCR with high-throughput sequencing. Concerning the study's data processing: Every unique nucleotide sequence counted as a clone and was annotated with V, D and J genes, copy number and frequency. Sequences were labeled productive if in frame, and non-productive if out of frame or containing stop codons. Clonality was calculated from Shannon's entropy as previously described. The predicted amino acid sequences of productive clones were used to derive the mean CDR3 Kyte-Doolittle hydropathy. Using the R hclust function, scaled V gene usage was clustered hierarchically with Manhattan distance and complete linkage. To assess clone sharing by CDR3 amino acid sequence, 12 repertoires per group were resampled over 100 rounds. The repertoires were screened for some 69 published EBV-specific TCRbeta sequences and a few hundred published CMV-specific TCRbeta sequences. A couple of CVID samples yielding fewer than 10,000 sequences were excluded from analysis, leaving approximately 40 CVID repertoires. TCRdb limited this immuneACCESS table to in-frame rearrangements with V and J called. A share of clones is missing; checked studies link under half to unresolved V genes, and the rest is unexplained. That table gives V, J and clone size, and the DNA gave D and trimming. Here the sample lists 30,000 to 35,000 clones, none seen once only. 3.5% to 4.5% of the sample is in the top ten clones.

The CDR3 runs 15 amino acids, cysteine and phenylalanine included. The DNA shown is the part of the CDR3 that was read: 36 bases, in frame from base 1. The germline V gene (reference sequence) specifies LNHDA as CDR1 and SQIVND as CDR2. V is cut by 5 bases and J by 6 bases, and the space between the germline ends is 20 bases. This clonotype was obtained from a person aged 18-70 years in good health. The chain uses TRBV19 and TRBJ2-7; the D gene is perhaps TRBD2, on 6 matching bases. Sequenced sample: peripheral blood mononuclear cells. The CDR3 is CASSPGLDSTFEQYF. The CDR3 DNA, read in part, is TGTGCCAGTAGTCCGGGACTTGACTCTACTTTCGAG.